This TCR beta chain comes out of a study of blood T cell repertoires in COVID-19. Study in general: Sites in the United States, Italy and Spain provided acute and convalescent COVID-19 samples. T cells, B-cell-depleted T cells, or PBMCs provided the cDNA or gDNA that served as material.

The table came from immunoSEQ multiplex PCR; TCRdb's copy has only in-frame clones and leaves some out. The sample has under 300,000 clones, over 75% seen once. Everyone who took part was roughly 18 to 95 years old, and they came from 24 US areas. In Cohort 3, a recovered donor had either two negative PCRs, clearance, or symptom resolution. V dropped 4 bases and J dropped 5; count of bases not matched to a gene: 8. Germline-derived CDR1 and CDR2 are MNHEY and SMNVEV (reference sequence). CDR3 length: 15 residues. The chain links TRBV27 to TRBJ1-1; TRBD1 aligns across 9 bases. The sequenced sample was PBMCs or T cells enriched from blood (not recorded which). This sequence was found in a woman aged 18-29 years who had recovered from COVID-19. CDR3 protein: CASSSPGQGVTEAFF. As DNA, the CDR3 is TGTGCCAGCAGTTCGCCGGGACAGGGCGTTACTGAAGCTTTCTTT.